This T cell receptor beta chain was sequenced during a study of graft-versus-host responses after intestinal transplantation. Study results and limitations: In patients with graft-donor T cell macrochimerism, allograft graft-versus-host to host-versus-graft clonal ratios were high.

Assay used: immunoSEQ multiplex PCR; TCRdb lists only in-frame clones, some missing. The sample lists about 36,000 clones; approximately 93% were seen once. Comment on this clone: Its antigen is as yet unknown.

The germline V gene has CDR1 MNHNY and CDR2 SVGAGI (reference sequence). V trimming: 1 base; J trimming: 6 bases; junction bases outside the gene matches: 6. The CDR3 consists of 16 residues. The TCR was taken from a human donor who was the organ donor for an intestinal transplant. This specimen consisted of unstimulated CD4+ T cells sorted from spleen or lymph node cells, obtained before transplant. The V call is TRBV6-6, the J call TRBJ2-3; TRBD2 aligns across 11 bases. DNA of the CDR3: TGTGCCAGCAGTTACTTCATAGCGGGGGGGCCTGATACGCAGTATTTT. The encoded protein is CASSYFIAGGPDTQYF.